Shown below are 23 T cell receptor beta chains from a single sample sequenced in a study of T cell responses to AZD1222 COVID-19 vaccine. TCRdb's table, derived via immunoSEQ multiplex PCR, lists solely in-frame clones and lacks some. The sample yields some 60,000 clones, over 60% seen once. The specimen comprised peripheral blood, sampled 28 days after the second AZD1222 dose. Receptor source: an adult who received the AZD1222 COVID-19 vaccine.

The chain combines TRBV4-1 with TRBJ1-4; D ambiguous. The germline CDR1 and CDR2 sequences are MGHRA and YSYEKL. The CDR3 extends over 17 amino acids. Deletions cut 2 bases from V and 4 bases from J, with 17 bases between. DNA of the CDR3: TGCGCCAGCAGCCAAAGTGGGGTAGGAGCAGTTAATGAAAAACTGTTTTTT. Translation gives CASSQSGVGAVNEKLFF.

The chain employs TRBV7-9 and TRBJ2-1; D unclear. V was trimmed by 3 bases and J by 6 bases, leaving 0 bases between them. Germline-derived CDR1 and CDR2 are SEHNR and FQNEAQ (reference sequence). The CDR3 covers 10 residues. The CDR3 DNA sequence: TGTGCCAGCAGCTTCAATGAGCAGTTCTTC. It is translated as CASSFNEQFF.

V is TRBV2 and J is TRBJ2-1, with D unclear. The germline V gene encodes CDR1 SNHLY and CDR2 FYNNEI. Trimming cost V 6 bases and J 0 bases, with 9 bases left between them. CDR3 size: 14 residues. The CDR3 DNA reads as TGTGCCAGCAGCGCTGAGAGCTCCTACAATGAGCAGTTCTTC. Translated: CASSAESSYNEQFF.

J is TRBJ1-6 and V is TRBV30; 8 bases align to TRBD1. V dropped 0 bases and J dropped 10; count of bases not matched to a gene: 11. Germline lookup yields CDR1 GTSNPN and CDR2 SVGIG (reference sequence). CDR3 length: 16 residues. CDR3 in DNA: TGTGCCTGGAGTGTGACAGGGGCCACCTCAGGCTCACCCCTCCACTTT. Amino acid sequence: CAWSVTGATSGSPLHF.

V and J are TRBV6-5 and TRBJ2-5; 7 bases line up with TRBD2. Germline loops: CDR1 MNHEY, CDR2 SVGAGI. The CDR3 is 14 residues long. Losses at the gene ends were 0 bases for V and 5 bases for J; bases not matched to a gene: 3. This CDR3 is CASSYSTSRETQYF. Here the CDR3 DNA reads TGTGCCAGCAGTTACTCGACTAGCAGGGAGACCCAGTACTTC.

V usage is TRBV18 and J usage is TRBJ1-2, with a possible D match to TRBD1 (5 bases). V was shortened by 3 bases and J by 7 bases, with 15 bases between the two germline ends. The CDR3 contains 14 residues. The germline V gene has CDR1 KGHSH and CDR2 LQKENI. CDR3 protein: CASSPGQAQGGYTF. DNA of the CDR3: TGTGCCAGCTCACCGGGGCAGGCCCAGGGTGGCTACACCTTC.

This chain connects TRBV11-2 to TRBJ1-5; D is ambiguous. V shed 1 base and J shed 0 bases, with 7 bases lying between them. The germline V gene has CDR1 SGHAT and CDR2 FQNNGV. The CDR3 covers 15 residues. The CDR3 region has the DNA TGTGCCAGCAGCTTAGGACGACATAGCAATCAGCCCCAGCATTTT. This translates into CASSLGRHSNQPQHF.

This chain joins TRBV3-1 (or the pseudogene TRBV3-2) and TRBJ1-1, with TRBD1 as a possible D gene (5 bases). CDR3 length: 14 residues. Germline CDR1 and CDR2: LGHDT and YNNKEL (reference sequence). V shed 2 bases and J shed 5 bases, with 12 bases lying between them. The CDR3 region is CASSQLGAGTEAFF. The CDR3 DNA sequence: TGTGCCAGCAGCCAACTAGGGGCCGGGACTGAAGCTTTCTTT.

The chain combines TRBV5-1 with TRBJ2-7; 7 nucleotides agree with TRBD1. With V trimmed by 4 bases and J by 3 bases, 16 bases remained unmatched. The CDR3 is 17 amino acids. Germline V gives CDR1 SGHRS, CDR2 YFSETQ. CDR3 in DNA: TGCGCCAGCAGCCCGGGACAGTTAAACCGGGTTAGCTACGAGCAGTACTTC. It specifies CASSPGQLNRVSYEQYF.

This chain joins TRBV6-2 or TRBV6-3 and TRBJ2-1, with 16 nucleotides matching TRBD2. V gave up 6 bases and J gave up 10 bases; unmatched junction bases: 3. Germline values: CDR1 MNHEY, CDR2 SVGEGT. The CDR3 has 14 amino acids. For the CDR3, the DNA is TGTGCCAGCAGCAAGGGACTAGCGGGGGGGGAGCAGTTCTTC. The encoded protein is CASSKGLAGGEQFF.

The chain uses TRBV21-1 and TRBJ1-6. TRBV21-1 is a pseudogene locus. The CDR3 totals 20 residues. The chain's CDR3 is CASSKPLSPQLRGGNSPLHF. CDR3 coding DNA: TGTGCCAGCAGCAAGCCCCTCTCGCCGCAACTCAGGGGGGGTAATTCACCCCTCCACTTT.

This chain joins TRBV5-4 and TRBJ1-1; perhaps TRBD1 as D (5 bases). The CDR3 is 13 residues long. Trimming cost V 1 base and J 10 bases, with 14 bases left between them. In germline, CDR1 is SGHNT, CDR2 YYREEE (reference sequence). In nucleotides, the CDR3 is TGTGCCAGCAGCTTGCAAGGGGCTGCTGGAGCTTTCTTT. Translation: CASSLQGAAGAFF. Drawing the rest from reference TRBV5-4 and TRBJ1-1, the complete variable domain is ETGVTQSPTHLIKTRGQQVTLRCSSQSGHNTVSWYQQALGQGPQFIFQYYREEENGRGNFPPRFSGLQFPNYSSELNVNALELDDSALYLCASSLQGAAGAFFGQGTRLTVV.

The chain recombines TRBV13 with TRBJ1-2, with D maybe TRBD1 (6 bases). The CDR3 has 12 amino acids. Trimming shortened V by 3 bases and J by 8 bases, and 10 bases separated the two germline ends. Germline V gene data show CDR1 as PRHDT and CDR2 as FYEKMQ (reference sequence). The DNA of the CDR3 is TGTGCCAGCAGCTTCGGGGGGCAGGGCTACACCTTC. This sequence encodes CASSFGGQGYTF.

The gene calls are TRBV7-8 and TRBJ1-5; no reliable D call. The CDR3 is 15 amino acids. Trimming left V 2 bases short and J 4 bases short, with 12 bases between. From germline, CDR1 is SGHVS and CDR2 FQNEAQ. In DNA, the CDR3 is TGTGCCAGCAGCTTAAATTGGGCAGAGAATCAGCCCCAGCATTTT. Protein product: CASSLNWAENQPQHF.

The genes are TRBV6-5 and TRBJ2-7, with D uncertain. Germline CDR1 MNHEY, CDR2 SVGAGI. Trimming removed 4 bases from V and 4 bases from J, with 14 bases in between. CDR3 size: 14 residues. CDR3 sequence: CASSSHSALYEQYF. The CDR3 coding sequence is TGTGCCAGCAGTTCCCACAGTGCACTATACGAGCAGTACTTC.

The chain links TRBV7-9 to TRBJ1-2; TRBD1 might be the D (5 bases). Between the trimmed V and J ends, which lost 4 bases and 4 bases, there was a span of 13 bases. Germline V gene lookup returns CDR1 SEHNR and CDR2 FQNEAQ (reference sequence). The CDR3 spans 14 residues. The CDR3 here is CASSSQGEGYGYTF. The CDR3 region has the DNA TGTGCCAGCAGCTCTCAAGGGGAGGGCTATGGCTACACCTTC.

The chain links TRBV10-3 to TRBJ1-1; 8 nucleotides agree with TRBD1. The length of the CDR3 is 15 residues. Germline trimming cut 1 base from V and 7 bases from J; bases unmatched to any gene: 8. Germline V gene data show CDR1 as ENHRY and CDR2 as SYGVKD. CDR3 sequence reads: CAISEWRTGRVEAFF. CDR3 in DNA: TGTGCCATCAGTGAGTGGCGGACAGGGAGGGTTGAAGCTTTCTTT.

In this sample, this clone turned up once. The chain uses TRBV10-2 and TRBJ2-2; 8 positions agree with TRBD1. Germline V gene sequence: CDR1 WSHSY, CDR2 SAAADI. V dropped 2 bases and J dropped 0; count of bases not matched to a gene: 2. The CDR3 loop spans 16 amino acids. The CDR3 bases are TGCGCCAGCAGTGAGCGGACAGGGACGAACACCGGGGAGCTGTTTTTT. Encoded protein: CASSERTGTNTGELFF.

This rearrangement joins TRBV28 to TRBJ1-2; 10 bases agree with TRBD1. The CDR3 extends over 16 amino acids. The V gene's germline CDR1 is MDHEN and CDR2 SYDVKM. After removal of 6 bases from V and 4 bases from J, the junction contained 11 bases not matched to a gene. The CDR3 DNA follows: TGTGCCAGCAGCCCCCCCGGACAGGGGGTAGGCTATGGCTACACCTTC. Its translation: CASSPPGQGVGYGYTF.

There are a few counts of this clone. The genes are TRBV2 and TRBJ2-5, with D hard to call. CDR1 and CDR2 (germline): SNHLY, FYNNEI. V was shortened by 1 base and J by 5 bases, with 11 bases between the two germline ends. The CDR3 sequence is 14 residues long. CDR3: CASSEVSSWETQYF. The CDR3 bases are TGTGCCAGCAGTGAAGTCTCGAGTTGGGAGACCCAGTACTTC. Supplemented by reference TRBV2 and TRBJ2-5, the full variable domain reads EPEVTQTPSHQVTQMGQEVILRCVPISNHLYFYWYRQILGQKVEFLVSFYNNEISEKSEIFDDQFSVERPDGSNFTLKIRSTKLEDSAMYFCASSEVSSWETQYFGPGTRLLVL.

V is TRBV28 and J is TRBJ1-5; D remains unclear. V was cut by 6 bases and J by 7 bases, with 16 bases left in between. This CDR3 has 14 amino acids. Germline lookup yields CDR1 MDHEN and CDR2 SYDVKM. The CDR3 nucleotides are TGTGCCAGCAGGCCATCTTTCGGCGGCCAGCCCCAGCATTTT. It codes for CASRPSFGGQPQHF.

The chain recombines TRBV5-4 with TRBJ1-2; D remains ambiguous. The CDR3 runs 16 residues. Looked up from germline, CDR1 is SGHNT and CDR2 is YYREEE (reference sequence). The V and J ends lost 0 bases and 5 bases respectively, with 17 bases between them. The CDR3 sequence is CASSLGGEALGYGYTF. The CDR3 bases are TGTGCCAGCAGCTTGGGAGGCGAGGCATTGGGATATGGCTACACCTTC.

This chain connects TRBV11-2 to TRBJ1-1, with 9 positions matching TRBD1. J gave up 9 bases and V 11 bases, and 16 bases lay outside the gene matches. CDR3 length equals 14 residues. Looked up from germline, CDR1 is SGHAT and CDR2 is FQNNGV. CDR3 loop: CASSGRTGVRKAFF. The CDR3 coding sequence is TGTGCCTCCTCTGGGCGGACAGGGGTCAGGAAAGCTTTCTTT.